The present entry profiles one TCR beta chain with its context. The source of the sample is a study of blood T cells in healthy people across ages. The use of a sample-barcoded 5' primer and a J-beta primer mix characterized a second PCR of 7 to 11 cycles. MiXCR, run by TCRdb on the 5' RACE reads, gives a single entry per CDR3 protein. The sample consists of about 970,000 distinct CDR3 sequences, just over 50% of them appearing once. The CDR3 extends over 16 amino acids. CDR1 and CDR2 (germline): LGHNA, YSLEER. V dropped 0 bases and J dropped 4 bases, with 16 bases sitting between them. The sequencing sample was made of blood. This TCR was recovered from a woman aged 55-69 years in good health. This sequence joins TRBV4-3 and TRBJ2-7, with D unclear. CDR3 DNA sequence: TGCGCCAGCAGCCAAGAGGCAGGAAGATATAATTACGAGCAGTACTTC. Its translation: CASSQEAGRYNYEQYF.